The next 7 T cell receptor beta chains were all read from a single sample in a study of shared clonotypes between healthy human individuals. Sequencing was performed with immunoSEQ multiplex PCR; in TCRdb, only in-frame clones are kept and a portion is missing. The sample comprises about 2,100,000 clones, about 93% of which are singletons, and more than 1.5% rests with the top ten. Positive CCR7 selection of CD45RO-negative cells yielded the naive CD8 cells, and terminally differentiated effector memory CD45RA+ cells were excluded. The specimen was naive CD8+ T cells from PBMCs. The source of these receptors is a man in his late teens or twenties in good health. Some clones in this sample may be carry-over from other donors' samples.

The chain combines TRBV7-2 with TRBJ1-1, with D possibly matching TRBD1 (6 bases). Germline-derived CDR1 and CDR2 are SGHTA and FQGNSA. Trimming took 1 base from V and 3 from J, leaving 12 bases between them. The CDR3 consists of 15 residues. CDR3 DNA sequence: TGTGCCAGCAGCTTAGAGACCTACAGGGACACTGAAGCTTTCTTT. Translated: CASSLETYRDTEAFF.

The chain has TRBV28 and TRBJ1-2, with D possibly TRBD1 on 6 matching bases. The V end lost 7 bases, the J end lost 8 bases, and 17 bases lay between the germline ends. CDR1 is MDHEN, CDR2 SYDVKM, per germline. This CDR3 region has 13 residues. CDR3 protein: CASKRPTGYGYTF. The DNA for the CDR3 is TGTGCCAGCAAACGACCCACAGGGTACGGCTACACCTTC.

The rearrangement joins TRBV7-2 to TRBJ1-4, with D maybe TRBD1 (6 bases). V was shortened by 4 bases and J by 1 base, with 10 bases between the two germline ends. The CDR3 totals 15 residues. The germline CDR1 and CDR2 sequences are SGHTA and FQGNSA. The CDR3 is CASSSTTGTNEKLFF. For the CDR3, the DNA is TGTGCCAGCAGCTCAACGACAGGAACTAATGAAAAACTGTTTTTT. Looking up the rest from reference TRBV7-2 and TRBJ1-4 gives the full variable domain: GAGVSQSPSNKVTEKGKDVELRCDPISGHTALYWYRQSLGQGLEFLIYFQGNSAPDKSGLPSDRFSAERTGGSVSTLTIQRTQQEDSAVYLCASSSTTGTNEKLFFGSGTQLSVL.

The chain employs TRBV11-2 and TRBJ1-2; tentative D call: TRBD1 (5 bases). This CDR3 spans 13 amino acids. V was shortened by 2 bases and J by 8 bases, with 12 bases between the two germline ends. Germline V gene sequence: CDR1 SGHAT, CDR2 FQNNGV. The CDR3 protein is CASSLRAGNGYTF. The CDR3 coding sequence is TGTGCCAGCAGCTTAAGGGCAGGGAACGGCTACACCTTC.

The rearrangement joins TRBV4-3 to TRBJ1-4; D not certain. Germline CDR1 LGHNA, CDR2 YSLEER. This CDR3 has 17 amino acids. The germline V and J ends were trimmed by 3 bases and 2 bases, with 16 bases remaining between them. The CDR3 region is CASSQARPESTNEKLFF. The CDR3 nucleotides are TGCGCCAGCAGCCAGGCCAGACCCGAATCGACTAATGAAAAACTGTTTTTT.

The V and J genes are TRBV12-5 and TRBJ2-1; D unclear. The CDR3 totals 16 residues. V was pared by 7 bases and J by 2 bases, with 18 bases between. Germline values: CDR1 LGHNT, CDR2 FRNRAP. CDR3 amino acids: CASAPFSGPTYNEQFF. CDR3 sequence (DNA): TGTGCTAGTGCCCCGTTCTCGGGCCCTACCTACAATGAGCAGTTCTTC. Supplemented by reference TRBV12-5 and TRBJ2-1, the full variable domain reads DARVTQTPRHKVTEMGQEVTMRCQPILGHNTVFWYRQTMMQGLELLAYFRNRAPLDDSGMPKDRFSAEMPDATLATLKIQPSEPRDSAVYFCASAPFSGPTYNEQFFGPGTRLTVL.

This clone was seen a few times. The chain carries TRBV5-6 and TRBJ1-1, with D possibly matching TRBD1 (5 bases). Germline CDR1 is SGHDT and CDR2 is YYEEEE. The length of the CDR3 is 15 residues. Trimming removed 1 base from V and 5 bases from J, with 15 bases in between. The CDR3 protein is CASSLWGGWSTEAFF. CDR3 DNA: TGTGCCAGCAGCTTGTGGGGCGGGTGGAGTACTGAAGCTTTCTTT.